The 26 T cell receptor beta chains listed next were all sequenced from one sample in a study of OX40 agonist ivuxolimab in advanced cancers. Clones were read by immunoSEQ multiplex PCR, and TCRdb kept only the in-frame ones, dropping some. Of more than 80,000 clones in the sample, about 90% are singletons; the top ten hold around 1.5%. Sequencing used CD4+ or CD8+ T cells sorted from blood, obtained in a trial of the OX40 agonist ivuxolimab. These receptors all stem from an adult with an advanced solid tumor such as melanoma, head and neck, liver or kidney cancer.

V and J are TRBV4-3 and TRBJ2-3; TRBD2 agrees at 8 bases. The V segment lost 0 bases and the J segment 3 bases; nucleotides outside the gene matches: 8. The length of the CDR3 is 17 residues. Germline V CDR1 and CDR2: LGHNA, YSLEER. The CDR3 coding sequence is TGCGCCAGCAGCCAAGAGGAGAGCGGGAGAGGGACAGATACGCAGTATTTT. This encodes CASSQEESGRGTDTQYF.

The chain uses TRBV28 and TRBJ1-3; TRBD1 might be the D (6 bases). CDR1 is MDHEN, CDR2 SYDVKM, per germline. This CDR3 is 14 amino acids long. Trimming pared 3 bases from V and 3 bases from J, leaving 9 bases between. The CDR3 coding sequence is TGTGCCAGCAGTTTCCCGACAGGTGGAAACACCATATATTTT. Translating it yields CASSFPTGGNTIYF.

The genes are TRBV11-2 and TRBJ2-1, with 8 bases identical to TRBD2. Germline V gene sequence: CDR1 SGHAT, CDR2 FQNNGV. V was clipped by 7 bases and J by 2 bases; unmatched bases: 7. This CDR3 comprises 15 residues. This chain's CDR3 is CASTKRGLAYNEQFF. In nucleotides, the CDR3 is TGTGCCAGCACCAAACGGGGACTAGCCTACAATGAGCAGTTCTTC. The full variable domain, completed using reference TRBV11-2 and TRBJ2-1, is EAGVAQSPRYKIIEKRQSVAFWCNPISGHATLYWYQQILGQGPKLLIQFQNNGVVDDSQLPKDRFSAERLKGVDSTLKIQPAKLEDSAVYLCASTKRGLAYNEQFFGPGTRLTVL.

This rearrangement joins TRBV27 to TRBJ2-1; maybe TRBD2 (5 bases). The CDR3 is 15 residues long. V was cut by 8 bases and J by 0 bases, with 14 bases left in between. Germline CDR1 is MNHEY and CDR2 is SMNVEV (reference sequence). The CDR3 reads CASSSSAGSYNEQFF. In nucleotides, the CDR3 is TGTGCCAGCTCCTCCTCCGCGGGCTCCTACAATGAGCAGTTCTTC.

This chain links TRBV18 with TRBJ1-1; 8 positions agree with TRBD1. V was pared by 2 bases and J by 1 base, with 0 bases of the junction left unmatched. Germline V gene sequence: CDR1 KGHSH, CDR2 LQKENI. The CDR3 length is 14 residues. This chain's CDR3 is CASSPGTGNTEAFF. CDR3 coding DNA: TGTGCCAGCTCACCAGGGACAGGGAACACTGAAGCTTTCTTT.

The chain is built from TRBV4-1 and TRBJ2-5; 8 bases line up with TRBD1. In germline, CDR1 is MGHRA, CDR2 YSYEKL. The junction had 3 bases not matched to a gene; V was cut back by 4 bases and J by 2 bases. The CDR3 covers 14 residues. CDR3 loop: CASSLWTGQETQYF. The CDR3 DNA reads TGCGCCAGCAGCCTTTGGACAGGGCAAGAGACCCAGTACTTC.

The chain combines TRBV19 with TRBJ2-1; D is unclear. The CDR3 has 13 residues. Between the trimmed V and J ends, which lost 3 bases and 8 bases, there was a span of 11 bases. In germline, CDR1 is LNHDA, CDR2 SQIVND (reference sequence). CDR3 sequence reads: CASSILTGDEQFF. The DNA of the CDR3 is TGTGCCAGTAGTATCCTTACTGGGGATGAGCAGTTCTTC.

This chain links TRBV25-1 with TRBJ1-2; no reliable D call. CDR3 length equals 11 residues. Germline CDR1 and CDR2: MGHDK and SYGVNS. V shed 2 bases and J shed 8 bases, with 6 bases lying between them. CDR3: CASSEKEGYTF. The CDR3 DNA is TGTGCCAGCAGTGAAAAGGAGGGCTACACCTTC.

The V and J genes are TRBV18 and TRBJ2-3, with D uncertain. The V and J ends lost 3 bases and 0 bases respectively, with 4 bases between them. This CDR3 contains 13 residues. The germline V gene encodes CDR1 KGHSH and CDR2 LQKENI. As DNA, the CDR3 is TGTGCCAGCTCACCGACTAGCACAGATACGCAGTATTTT. Encoded protein: CASSPTSTDTQYF.

This clone showed up just a few times. The J gene is TRBJ2-5, the V gene TRBV30; unclear D gene. The germline V gene encodes CDR1 GTSNPN and CDR2 SVGIG (reference sequence). The CDR3 length is 10 residues. The V gene lost 2 bases and the J gene lost 4 bases, with 2 bases spanning the gap. CDR3 region: CAWSTETQYF. The CDR3 nucleotides are TGTGCCTGGAGTACAGAGACCCAGTACTTC.

The chain couples TRBV10-1 to TRBJ2-2; perhaps D is TRBD1 or TRBD2 (5 bases each). The CDR3 length is 16 residues. V was pared by 0 bases and J by 3 bases, with 11 bases between. CDR1 WNHNN and CDR2 SYGVQD come from the germline V gene (reference sequence). The CDR3, as DNA: TGCGCCAGCAGTGAGTCGGGGCGGGTACACACCGGGGAGCTGTTTTTT. It yields the protein CASSESGRVHTGELFF.

V usage is TRBV5-1 and J usage is TRBJ1-2; no clear D gene. The V end lost 5 bases, the J end lost 4 bases, and 9 bases lay between the germline ends. Germline V lookup: CDR1 SGHRS, CDR2 YFSETQ. The CDR3 contains 12 residues. The CDR3 nucleotides read TGCGCCAGCAGAACAGAAGTCTATGGCTACACCTTC. Its protein is CASRTEVYGYTF.

V usage is TRBV11-2 and J usage is TRBJ1-1; D unresolved. In germline, CDR1 is SGHAT, CDR2 FQNNGV. The CDR3 has 11 residues. Trimming removed 2 bases at V and 9 bases at J, with 7 bases between. CDR3 nucleotide sequence: TGTGCCAGCAGCTTAAACGCAAAAGCTTTCTTT. Residues: CASSLNAKAFF.

The chain carries TRBV28 and TRBJ2-1; 13 bases line up with TRBD2. The CDR3 contains 18 residues. The J segment lost 10 bases and the V segment lost 6 bases, leaving 18 bases of the junction unmatched. The germline gives CDR1 MDHEN, CDR2 SYDVKM. Here the CDR3 reads CASSRHLGLAGARGEQFF. For the CDR3, the DNA is TGTGCCAGCAGCCGCCACCTAGGACTAGCGGGAGCTAGAGGAGAGCAGTTCTTC.

J is TRBJ2-7 and V is TRBV2; maybe TRBD2 (6 bases). Germline V gene lookup returns CDR1 SNHLY and CDR2 FYNNEI. V was trimmed by 5 bases and J by 0 bases, leaving 8 bases between them. This CDR3 region has 13 residues. The CDR3 loop is CASSSGGSYEQYF. The CDR3 coding sequence is TGTGCCAGCAGTTCCGGGGGCTCCTACGAGCAGTACTTC.

The chain combines TRBV25-1 with TRBJ2-1; D gene uncertain. Deletions cut 4 bases from V and 6 bases from J, with 10 bases between. CDR3 size: 13 residues. CDR1 is MGHDK and CDR2 is SYGVNS in the germline V gene. The DNA for the CDR3 is TGTGCCAGCAGTGTCGGGCCCGCCAATGAGCAGTTCTTC. It specifies CASSVGPANEQFF.

The gene calls are TRBV5-1 and TRBJ2-5, with D possibly TRBD1 on 6 matching bases. The germline V gene encodes CDR1 SGHRS and CDR2 YFSETQ. The CDR3 spans 16 residues. The V end lost 4 bases, the J end lost 0 bases, and 16 bases lay between the germline ends. Here the CDR3 reads CASSPGSRGYQETQYF. Written as DNA, the CDR3 is TGCGCCAGCAGCCCGGGGTCAAGGGGGTACCAAGAGACCCAGTACTTC.

The gene calls are TRBV5-1 and TRBJ2-7; D could derive from TRBD1 or TRBD2 (6 bases each). Germline assignment: CDR1 SGHRS and CDR2 YFSETQ. V lost 4 bases to trimming and J lost 1 base, with 12 bases between them. This CDR3 region has 14 residues. This CDR3 is CASSPRGDSYEQYF. DNA of the CDR3: TGCGCCAGCAGCCCGAGGGGGGATTCCTACGAGCAGTACTTC.

This chain connects TRBV7-2 to TRBJ1-3; the match to TRBD1 covers 10 bases. Trimming cost V 3 bases and J 9 bases; bases outside gene matches: 8. The CDR3 loop spans 15 amino acids. CDR1 is SGHTA, CDR2 FQGNSA, per germline. CDR3 residues: CASSFEGQGSVTIYF. The CDR3 DNA reads TGTGCCAGCAGCTTCGAGGGACAGGGGAGTGTCACCATATATTTT. Based on the CDR3 plus reference TRBV7-2 and TRBJ1-3, the full variable domain is GAGVSQSPSNKVTEKGKDVELRCDPISGHTALYWYRQSLGQGLEFLIYFQGNSAPDKSGLPSDRFSAERTGGSVSTLTIQRTQQEDSAVYLCASSFEGQGSVTIYFGEGSWLTVV.

The DNA of the CDR3 is TGCGCCAGCAGCCCGACTAGCGGGAGAAGGTACGAGCAGTACTTC. Its translation is CASSPTSGRRYEQYF. This chain uses TRBV5-1 with TRBJ2-7; TRBD2 matches at 12 bases. In germline, CDR1 is SGHRS, CDR2 YFSETQ. The CDR3 consists of 15 residues. J gave up 4 bases and V 4 bases, and 6 bases lay outside the gene matches. Supplemented by reference TRBV5-1 and TRBJ2-7, the full variable domain reads KAGVTQTPRYLIKTRGQQVTLSCSPISGHRSVSWYQQTPGQGLQFLFEYFSETQRNKGNFPGRFSGRQFSNSRSEMNVSTLELGDSALYLCASSPTSGRRYEQYFGPGTRLTVT.

The chain carries TRBV29-1 and TRBJ2-6; a possible D gene is TRBD1 (5 bases). CDR1 SQVTM and CDR2 ANQGSEA come from the germline V gene. Between the trimmed V and J ends, which lost 1 base and 0 bases, there was a span of 10 bases. The CDR3 covers 16 residues. CDR3 in DNA: TGCAGCGTTGAAGTGGGGCGGTCCTCTGGGGCCAACGTCCTGACTTTC. Protein sequence: CSVEVGRSSGANVLTF.

The chain is built from TRBV19 and TRBJ1-5; 7 nucleotides line up with TRBD1. The length of the CDR3 is 14 residues. V lost 6 bases to trimming and J lost 6 bases; unmatched junction nucleotides: 8. The germline V gene has CDR1 LNHDA and CDR2 SQIVND (reference sequence). CDR3 in amino acids: CASRPTGVAQPQHF. The DNA of the CDR3 is TGTGCCAGTAGACCCACAGGGGTGGCTCAGCCCCAGCATTTT.

J is TRBJ1-1 and V is TRBV18; weak D call: TRBD1 (5 bases). This CDR3 comprises 15 residues. With 3 bases removed from V and 5 bases from J, the gap between germline ends came to 16 bases. Germline CDR1 reads KGHSH; CDR2 reads LQKENI. In DNA, the CDR3 is TGTGCCAGCTCACCGTCCGGGACCCCCAAGACTGAAGCTTTCTTT. This encodes CASSPSGTPKTEAFF.

V and J are TRBV28 and TRBJ1-6; TRBD1 agrees at 7 bases. This CDR3 is built from 17 residues. J was trimmed by 4 bases and V by 5 bases; bases with no gene match: 11. CDR1 MDHEN and CDR2 SYDVKM come from the germline V gene. This CDR3 is CASSAGQAGLYNSPLHF. Here the CDR3 DNA reads TGTGCCAGCAGTGCCGGACAGGCGGGGCTTTATAATTCACCCCTCCACTTT.

This chain uses TRBV5-1 with TRBJ1-2; no reliable D call. CDR1 is SGHRS, CDR2 YFSETQ, per germline. Trimming shortened V by 2 bases and J by 6 bases, and 14 bases separated the two germline ends. The CDR3 consists of 14 residues. CDR3 sequence reads: CASSFGSPSDGYTF. The CDR3 DNA reads as TGCGCCAGCAGCTTTGGCAGCCCCTCCGATGGCTACACCTTC.

The chain joins TRBV11-3 to TRBJ2-1; D unclear. Deletions cut 0 bases from V and 6 bases from J, with 9 bases between. The CDR3 runs to 14 residues. Germline CDR1 reads SGHNT; CDR2 reads YENEEA. CDR3 nucleotides: TGTGCCAGCAGCTTAGACCCTCTGGGCAATGAGCAGTTCTTC. Its translation is CASSLDPLGNEQFF.